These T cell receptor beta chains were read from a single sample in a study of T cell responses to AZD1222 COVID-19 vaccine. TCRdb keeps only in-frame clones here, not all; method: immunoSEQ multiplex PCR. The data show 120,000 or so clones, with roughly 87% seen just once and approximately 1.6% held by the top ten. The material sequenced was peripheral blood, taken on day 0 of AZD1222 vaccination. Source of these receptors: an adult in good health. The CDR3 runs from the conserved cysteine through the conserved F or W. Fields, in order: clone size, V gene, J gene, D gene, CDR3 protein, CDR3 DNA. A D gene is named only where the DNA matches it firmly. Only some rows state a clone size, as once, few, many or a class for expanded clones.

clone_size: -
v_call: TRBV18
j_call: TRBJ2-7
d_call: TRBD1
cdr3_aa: CASSPGTGIYEQYF
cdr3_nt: TGTGCCAGCTCACCCGGGACAGGAATTTACGAGCAGTACTTC

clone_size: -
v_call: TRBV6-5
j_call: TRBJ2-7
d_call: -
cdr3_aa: CASLSRGSYEQYF
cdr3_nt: TGTGCCAGTTTGAGTCGTGGCTCCTACGAGCAGTACTTC

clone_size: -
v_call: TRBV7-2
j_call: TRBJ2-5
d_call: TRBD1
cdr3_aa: CASSLERWTGGDPQETQYF
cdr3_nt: TGTGCCAGCAGCTTAGAGCGCTGGACAGGGGGCGACCCTCAAGAGACCCAGTACTTC

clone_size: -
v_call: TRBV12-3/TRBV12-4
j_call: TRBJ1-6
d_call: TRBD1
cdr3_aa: CASRPGQGAPLHF
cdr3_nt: TGTGCCAGCAGACCGGGACAGGGGGCGCCCCTCCACTTT

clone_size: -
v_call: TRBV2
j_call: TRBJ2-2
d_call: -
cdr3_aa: CASSVDRSTGELFF
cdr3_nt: TGTGCCAGCAGTGTGGATAGATCAACCGGGGAGCTGTTTTTT

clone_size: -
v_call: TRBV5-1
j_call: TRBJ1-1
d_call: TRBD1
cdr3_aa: CASSLAPQGGTEAFF
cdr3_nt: TGCGCCAGCAGCTTGGCCCCACAGGGGGGGACTGAAGCTTTCTTT

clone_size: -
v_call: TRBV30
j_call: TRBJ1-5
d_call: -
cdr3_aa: CAWSVRDNQPQHF
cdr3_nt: TGTGCCTGGAGTGTACGGGACAATCAGCCCCAGCATTTT

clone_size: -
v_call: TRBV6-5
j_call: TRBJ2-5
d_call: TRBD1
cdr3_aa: CASSFTGGETQYF
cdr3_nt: TGTGCCAGCAGTTTTACAGGGGGAGAGACCCAGTACTTC

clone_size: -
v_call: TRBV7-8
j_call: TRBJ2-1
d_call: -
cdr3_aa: CASTRGATSNEQFF
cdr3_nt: TGTGCCAGCACACGGGGGGCGACTAGCAATGAGCAGTTCTTC

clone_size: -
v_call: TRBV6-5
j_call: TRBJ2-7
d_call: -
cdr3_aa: CASSMAGDTYEQYF
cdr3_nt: TGTGCCAGCAGCATGGCCGGGGATACCTACGAGCAGTACTTC

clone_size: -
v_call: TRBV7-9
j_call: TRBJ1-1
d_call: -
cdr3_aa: CASSRNMGNTEAFF
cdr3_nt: TGTGCCAGCAGCCGAAACATGGGGAACACTGAAGCTTTCTTT

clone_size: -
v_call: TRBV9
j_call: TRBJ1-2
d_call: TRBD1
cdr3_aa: CASRHRDSYGYTF
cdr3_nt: TGTGCCAGCAGGCACCGGGACAGCTATGGCTACACCTTC

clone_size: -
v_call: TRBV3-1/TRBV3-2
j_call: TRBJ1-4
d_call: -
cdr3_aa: CASRGGNEKLFF
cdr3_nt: TGTGCCAGCAGGGGGGGAAATGAAAAACTGTTTTTT

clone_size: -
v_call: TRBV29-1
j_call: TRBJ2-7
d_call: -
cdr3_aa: CSAERGAGPSYEQYF
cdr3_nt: TGCAGCGCCGAACGGGGGGCGGGGCCCTCCTACGAGCAGTACTTC

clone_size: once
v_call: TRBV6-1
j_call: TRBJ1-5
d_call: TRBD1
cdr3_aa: CASSDNPGGSGQPQHF
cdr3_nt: TGTGCCAGCAGTGACAACCCAGGGGGCTCGGGTCAGCCCCAGCATTTT

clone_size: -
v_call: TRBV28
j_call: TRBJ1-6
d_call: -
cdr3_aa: CASRDPRDASSYNSPLHF
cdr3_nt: TGTGCCAGCAGGGATCCACGGGACGCGAGCTCCTATAATTCACCCCTCCACTTT

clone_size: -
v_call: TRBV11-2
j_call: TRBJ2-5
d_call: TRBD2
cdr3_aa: CASSFAGTRETTQYF
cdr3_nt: TGTGCCAGCAGCTTCGCCGGGACTAGAGAGACGACCCAGTACTTC

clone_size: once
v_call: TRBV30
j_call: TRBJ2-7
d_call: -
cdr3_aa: CAWTSINMGYEQYF
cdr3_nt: TGTGCCTGGACCTCGATTAATATGGGCTACGAGCAGTACTTC

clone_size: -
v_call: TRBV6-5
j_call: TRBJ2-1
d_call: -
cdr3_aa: CASSYSAPGAYNEQFF
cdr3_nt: TGTGCCAGCAGTTACTCGGCGCCTGGTGCGTACAATGAGCAGTTCTTC

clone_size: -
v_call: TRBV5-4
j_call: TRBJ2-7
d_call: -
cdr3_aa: CASSHTPLRVSYEQYF
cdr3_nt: TGTGCCAGCAGCCATACACCACTCAGGGTTTCCTACGAGCAGTACTTC

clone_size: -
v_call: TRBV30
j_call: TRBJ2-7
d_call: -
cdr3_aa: CAWRRDRPYEQYF
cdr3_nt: TGTGCCTGGAGACGAGACAGGCCCTACGAGCAGTACTTC

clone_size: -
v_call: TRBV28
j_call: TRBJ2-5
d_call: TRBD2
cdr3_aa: CASSLFGRGPRETQYF
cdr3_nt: TGTGCCAGCAGTTTATTTGGGAGGGGCCCCCGAGAGACCCAGTACTTC

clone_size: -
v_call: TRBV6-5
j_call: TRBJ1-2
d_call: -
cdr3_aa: CASTPTGGNNYGYTF
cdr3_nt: TGTGCCAGCACCCCGACGGGGGGGAACAACTATGGCTACACCTTC

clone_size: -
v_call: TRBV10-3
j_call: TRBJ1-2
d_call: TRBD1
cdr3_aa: CAISEPPGQGGGYTF
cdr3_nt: TGTGCCATCAGTGAGCCCCCCGGACAGGGTGGCGGCTACACCTTC

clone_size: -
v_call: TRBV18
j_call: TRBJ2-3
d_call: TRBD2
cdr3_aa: CASSPRGTSGTSTDTQYF
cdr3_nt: TGTGCCAGCTCACCACGAGGGACTAGCGGTACTAGCACAGATACGCAGTATTTT

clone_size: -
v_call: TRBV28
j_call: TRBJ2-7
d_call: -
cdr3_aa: CASSRGTVQYF
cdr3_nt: TGTGCCAGCAGCCGGGGGACCGTGCAGTACTTC

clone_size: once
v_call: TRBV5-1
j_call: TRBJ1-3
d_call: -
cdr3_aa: CASSSPDSGNTIYF
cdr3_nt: TGCGCCAGCAGTTCGCCGGACTCTGGAAACACCATATATTTT

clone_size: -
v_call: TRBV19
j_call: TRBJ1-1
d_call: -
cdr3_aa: CASSPRGRGTEAFF
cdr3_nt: TGTGCCAGTAGTCCCAGGGGCCGGGGCACTGAAGCTTTCTTT

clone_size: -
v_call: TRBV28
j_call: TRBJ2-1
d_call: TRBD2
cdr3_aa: CASSSPRGGNEQFF
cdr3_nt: TGTGCCAGCAGTTCCCCTCGGGGGGGCAATGAGCAGTTCTTC

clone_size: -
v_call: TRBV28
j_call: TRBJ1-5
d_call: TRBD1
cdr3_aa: CASSPGQGHQPQHF
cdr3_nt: TGTGCCAGCAGTCCGGGACAGGGACATCAGCCCCAGCATTTT

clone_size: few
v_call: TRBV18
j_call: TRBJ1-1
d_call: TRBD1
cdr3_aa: CASSPNTGAEAFF
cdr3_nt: TGTGCCAGCTCACCAAATACAGGGGCTGAAGCTTTCTTT

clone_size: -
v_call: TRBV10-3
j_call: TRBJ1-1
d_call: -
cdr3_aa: CANREGLNTEAFF
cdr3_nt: TGTGCCAACCGAGAGGGCTTGAACACTGAAGCTTTCTTT

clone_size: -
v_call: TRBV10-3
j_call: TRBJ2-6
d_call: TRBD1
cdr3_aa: CAIQGAGANVLTF
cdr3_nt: TGTGCCATTCAGGGGGCTGGGGCCAACGTCCTGACTTTC

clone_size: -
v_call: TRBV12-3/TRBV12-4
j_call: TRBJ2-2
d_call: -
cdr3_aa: CASSLPGELFF
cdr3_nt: TGTGCCAGCAGTTTGCCCGGGGAGCTGTTTTTT

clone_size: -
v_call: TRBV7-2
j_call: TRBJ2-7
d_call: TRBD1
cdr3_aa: CASSLTGWGDEQYF
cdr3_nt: TGTGCCAGCAGCCTGACAGGGTGGGGCGACGAGCAGTACTTC

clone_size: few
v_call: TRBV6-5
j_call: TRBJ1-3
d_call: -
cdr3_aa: CASIRQGNTIYF
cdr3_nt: TGTGCCAGCATTCGACAGGGAAACACCATATATTTT

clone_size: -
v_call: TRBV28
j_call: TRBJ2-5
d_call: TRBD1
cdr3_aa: CASSLKVGTGTAETQYF
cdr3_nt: TGTGCCAGCAGTTTAAAGGTGGGGACAGGGACCGCGGAGACCCAGTACTTC

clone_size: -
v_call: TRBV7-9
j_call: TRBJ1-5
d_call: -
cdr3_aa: CASAQENQPQHF
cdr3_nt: TGTGCCAGCGCCCAGGAGAATCAGCCCCAGCATTTT

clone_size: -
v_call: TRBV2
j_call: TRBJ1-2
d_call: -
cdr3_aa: CASSEGSYGYTF
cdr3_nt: TGTGCCAGCAGTGAGGGCAGCTATGGCTACACCTTC

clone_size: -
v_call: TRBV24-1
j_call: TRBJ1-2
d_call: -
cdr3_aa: CATSDSTRDGYTF
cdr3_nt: TGTGCCACCAGTGATTCAACACGGGATGGCTACACCTTC

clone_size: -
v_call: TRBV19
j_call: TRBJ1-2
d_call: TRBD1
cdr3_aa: CASIGTDVNYGYTF
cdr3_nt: TGTGCCAGTATAGGGACAGATGTTAACTATGGCTACACCTTC

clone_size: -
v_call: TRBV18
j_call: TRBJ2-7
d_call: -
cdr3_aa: CASSPPSSTYEQYF
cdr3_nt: TGTGCCAGCTCACCACCGTCATCTACCTACGAGCAGTACTTC

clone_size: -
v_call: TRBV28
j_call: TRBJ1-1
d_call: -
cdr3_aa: CASSPLGRGNTEAFF
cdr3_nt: TGTGCCAGCAGTCCCCTGGGAAGGGGGAACACTGAAGCTTTCTTT

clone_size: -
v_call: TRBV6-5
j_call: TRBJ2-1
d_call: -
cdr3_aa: CASSSTPSSYNEQFF
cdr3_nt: TGTGCCAGCAGCTCCACTCCGAGCTCCTACAATGAGCAGTTCTTC

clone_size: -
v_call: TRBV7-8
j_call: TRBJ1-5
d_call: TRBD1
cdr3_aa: CASSQSDRGIQPQHF
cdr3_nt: TGTGCCAGCAGCCAATCGGACAGGGGGATTCAGCCCCAGCATTTT

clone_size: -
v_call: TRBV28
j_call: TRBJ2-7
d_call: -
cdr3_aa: CASSLLGSYEQYF
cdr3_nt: TGTGCCAGCAGTTTACTCGGGAGTTACGAGCAGTACTTC

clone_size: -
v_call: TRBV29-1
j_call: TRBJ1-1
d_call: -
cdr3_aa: CSAYYSVTEAFF
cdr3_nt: TGCAGCGCGTATTACAGTGTCACTGAAGCTTTCTTT

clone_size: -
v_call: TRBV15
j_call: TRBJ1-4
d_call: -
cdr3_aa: CATSREEGWEKLFF
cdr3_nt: TGTGCCACCAGCAGAGAAGAGGGTTGGGAAAAACTGTTTTTT

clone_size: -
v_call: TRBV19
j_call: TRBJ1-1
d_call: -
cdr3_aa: CASSMKLSVPTEAFF
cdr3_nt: TGTGCCAGTAGTATGAAGCTGTCAGTTCCCACTGAAGCTTTCTTT

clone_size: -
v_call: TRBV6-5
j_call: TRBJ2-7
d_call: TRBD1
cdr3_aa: CASSYFTGDYEQYF
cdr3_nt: TGTGCCAGCAGTTACTTCACAGGGGACTACGAGCAGTACTTC

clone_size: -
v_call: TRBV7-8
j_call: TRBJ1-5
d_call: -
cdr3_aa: CASSGRGSQPQHF
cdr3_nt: TGTGCCAGCAGCGGCAGGGGAAGTCAGCCCCAGCATTTT

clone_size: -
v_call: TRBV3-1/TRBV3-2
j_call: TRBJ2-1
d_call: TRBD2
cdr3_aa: CASSQDPTSGGTLYNEQFF
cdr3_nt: TGTGCCAGCAGCCAAGACCCGACTAGCGGGGGGACCCTTTACAATGAGCAGTTCTTC

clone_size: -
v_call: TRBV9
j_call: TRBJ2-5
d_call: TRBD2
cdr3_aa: CASSLLAGGQETQYF
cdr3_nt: TGTGCCAGCAGCCTATTAGCGGGGGGGCAAGAGACCCAGTACTTC